The T cell receptor beta chain described here comes from a study of CD8+ T cells in alopecia areata. Study-level background: Patients in the treated group were given tofacitinib by mouth, 5 to 10 mg twice a day. Findings and caveats of the study: Higher clonality and more expanded CD8+ clones appeared in lesional than normal scalp.

The ends were cut back, 3 bases at V and 3 bases at J, with 15 bases in the middle. The CDR3 covers 14 residues. Per the germline V gene, CDR1 is SQVTM and CDR2 is ANQGSEA. Of note for this clone: The antigen remains undetermined.

RNA was extracted and reverse transcribed into cDNA as the sequencing template. TCRdb keeps only in-frame clones here, not all; method: immunoSEQ multiplex PCR. This table has 150,000 to 200,000 clones, about 67% appearing once. The TCR comes from a human donor with alopecia areata. The rearrangement links TRBV29-1 to TRBJ2-7, with D tentatively TRBD1 (6 bases). Sequenced material: CD8+ T cells sorted from blood, taken at week 0. The CDR3 coding sequence is TGCAGCGTTGACTCAGCAGGGGACCGCTACGAGCAGTACTTC. It encodes CSVDSAGDRYEQYF.